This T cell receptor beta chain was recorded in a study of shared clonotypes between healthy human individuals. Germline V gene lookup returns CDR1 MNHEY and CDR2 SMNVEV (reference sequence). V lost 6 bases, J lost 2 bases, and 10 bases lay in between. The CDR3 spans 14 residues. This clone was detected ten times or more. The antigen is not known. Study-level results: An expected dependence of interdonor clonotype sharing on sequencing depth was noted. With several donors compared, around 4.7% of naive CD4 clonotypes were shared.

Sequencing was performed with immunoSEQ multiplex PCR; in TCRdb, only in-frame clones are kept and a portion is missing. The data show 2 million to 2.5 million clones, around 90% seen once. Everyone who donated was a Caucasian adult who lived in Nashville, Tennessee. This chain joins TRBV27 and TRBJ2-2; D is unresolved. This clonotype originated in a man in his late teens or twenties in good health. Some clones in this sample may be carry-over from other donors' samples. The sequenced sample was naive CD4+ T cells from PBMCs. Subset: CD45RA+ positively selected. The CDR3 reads CASRWPVNTGELFF. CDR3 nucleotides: TGTGCCAGCAGATGGCCAGTCAACACCGGGGAGCTGTTTTTT.